This T cell receptor beta chain originates from a study of Ad26.COV2.S vaccination and SARS-CoV-2 variants. Study summary: Into the muscle, Ad26.COV2.S was dosed once or twice, 56 days apart. Study-level points and caveats: Vaccine recipients had higher spike-specific TCR breadth than placebo recipients.

Treatment noted: some 20 received Ad26.COV2.S at low or high dose, single or two shots; several received placebo; per-sample allocation not given. Sampling was performed 63 days after the first vaccine or placebo injection. An adult donor aged 18-55 years was enrolled in Boston. This vaccine is an Ad26 vector that expresses the Wuhan-strain SARS-CoV-2 spike. Regarding this clone: What it binds is unknown.

Trimming removed 6 bases from V and 4 bases from J, with 13 bases in between. Germline V CDR1 and CDR2: MGHDK, SYGVNS. The CDR3 runs to 14 residues. Here immunoSEQ multiplex PCR was the method, and the copy in TCRdb shows in-frame clones only, minus some. The table has about 260,000 clones, roughly nine tenths seen once. The sample was peripheral blood, taken in a trial of Ad26.COV2.S vaccine versus placebo. This chain joins TRBV25-1 and TRBJ2-1; the D gene is possibly TRBD1 (5 bases). The TCR was taken from a person aged 18-65 years who received the Ad26.COV2.S COVID-19 vaccine or a placebo. CDR3 nucleotide sequence: TGTGCCAGCAGGAACCCGGACAATTACAATGAGCAGTTCTTC. Amino acids: CASRNPDNYNEQFF.